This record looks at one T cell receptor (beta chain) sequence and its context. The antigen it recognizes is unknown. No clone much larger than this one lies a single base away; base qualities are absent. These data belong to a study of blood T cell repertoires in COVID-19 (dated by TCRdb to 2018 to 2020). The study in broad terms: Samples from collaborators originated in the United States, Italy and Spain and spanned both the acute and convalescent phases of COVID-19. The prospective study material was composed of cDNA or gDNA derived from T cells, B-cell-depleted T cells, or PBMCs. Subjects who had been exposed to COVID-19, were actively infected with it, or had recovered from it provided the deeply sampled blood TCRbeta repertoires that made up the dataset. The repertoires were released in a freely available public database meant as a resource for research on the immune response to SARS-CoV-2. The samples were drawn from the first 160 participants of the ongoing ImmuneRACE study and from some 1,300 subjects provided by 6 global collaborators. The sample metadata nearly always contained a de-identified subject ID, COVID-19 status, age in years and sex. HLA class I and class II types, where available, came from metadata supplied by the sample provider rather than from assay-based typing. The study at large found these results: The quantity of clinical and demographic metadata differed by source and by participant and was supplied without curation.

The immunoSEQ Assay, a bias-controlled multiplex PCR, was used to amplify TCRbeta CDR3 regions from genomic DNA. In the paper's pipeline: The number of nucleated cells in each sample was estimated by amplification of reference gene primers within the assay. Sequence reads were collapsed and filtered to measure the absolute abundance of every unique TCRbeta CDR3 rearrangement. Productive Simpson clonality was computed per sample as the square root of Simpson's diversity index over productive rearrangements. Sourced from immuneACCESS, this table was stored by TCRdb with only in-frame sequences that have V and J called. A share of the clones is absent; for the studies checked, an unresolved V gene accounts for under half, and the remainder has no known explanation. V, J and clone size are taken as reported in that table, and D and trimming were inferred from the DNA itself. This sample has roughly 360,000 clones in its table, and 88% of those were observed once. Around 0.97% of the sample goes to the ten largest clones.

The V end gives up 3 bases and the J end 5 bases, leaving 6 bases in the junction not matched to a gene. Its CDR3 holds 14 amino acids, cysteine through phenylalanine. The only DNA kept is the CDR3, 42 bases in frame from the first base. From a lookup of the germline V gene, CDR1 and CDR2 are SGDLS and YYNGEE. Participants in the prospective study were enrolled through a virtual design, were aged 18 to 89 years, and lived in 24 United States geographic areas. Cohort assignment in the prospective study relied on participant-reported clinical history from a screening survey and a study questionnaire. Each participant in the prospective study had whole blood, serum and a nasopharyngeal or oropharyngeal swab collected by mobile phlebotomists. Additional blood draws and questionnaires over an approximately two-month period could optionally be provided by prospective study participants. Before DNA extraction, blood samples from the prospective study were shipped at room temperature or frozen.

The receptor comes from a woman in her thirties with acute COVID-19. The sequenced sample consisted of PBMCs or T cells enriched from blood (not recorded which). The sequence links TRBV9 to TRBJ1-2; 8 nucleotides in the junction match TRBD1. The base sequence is TGTGCCAGCAGCGGGACAGGGAAAGCTTATGGCTACACCTTC. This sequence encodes CASSGTGKAYGYTF.